The rows below give T cell receptor beta chains drawn from one sample of a study of blood T cell repertoires in COVID-19. Some clones are missing from TCRdb's copy, which holds only in-frame ones; the method was immunoSEQ multiplex PCR. The table includes about 31,000 clones, 75% to 90% detected once. The sequenced sample consisted of peripheral blood. The receptors come from a man older than 75 with acute or convalescent COVID-19. Each CDR3 is given with its conserved first and last residue. Each record gives: clone size, V gene, J gene, CDR3 length, D gene, CDR3 protein, CDR3 DNA. The D gene is left open where the match is weak. Expanded clones get a size class; other rows say once, few or many, or leave the size out.

clone size: few; V gene: TRBV19; J gene: TRBJ1-5; CDR3 length: 15; D gene: TRBD1; CDR3 protein: CASSPRDRGNQPQHF; CDR3 DNA: TGTGCCAGTAGTCCTCGGGACAGGGGCAATCAGCCCCAGCATTTT
clone size: -; V gene: TRBV11-1; J gene: TRBJ2-7; CDR3 length: 16; D gene: -; CDR3 protein: CASSHPNRGGLDEQYF; CDR3 DNA: TGTGCCAGCAGCCACCCTAACAGGGGGGGCTTGGACGAGCAGTACTTC
clone size: -; V gene: TRBV19; J gene: TRBJ1-2; CDR3 length: 13; D gene: TRBD1; CDR3 protein: CASIPGQGFGYTF; CDR3 DNA: TGTGCCAGTATCCCGGGACAGGGGTTTGGCTACACCTTC
clone size: few; V gene: TRBV19; J gene: TRBJ1-1; CDR3 length: 15; D gene: TRBD1; CDR3 protein: CATSPGQGAFAEAFF; CDR3 DNA: TGTGCCACATCCCCGGGACAGGGGGCTTTTGCTGAAGCTTTCTTT
clone size: once; V gene: TRBV2; J gene: TRBJ2-7; CDR3 length: 14; D gene: TRBD1; CDR3 protein: CASKLRGTSYEQYF; CDR3 DNA: TGTGCCAGCAAACTCAGGGGGACCTCCTACGAGCAGTACTTC
clone size: -; V gene: TRBV19; J gene: TRBJ1-1; CDR3 length: 17; D gene: -; CDR3 protein: CASSIRRLRDAGTEAFF; CDR3 DNA: TGTGCCAGTAGTATTCGGAGACTGAGGGATGCGGGTACTGAAGCTTTCTTT
clone size: -; V gene: TRBV27; J gene: TRBJ1-5; CDR3 length: 14; D gene: -; CDR3 protein: CATGTLVNNQPQHF; CDR3 DNA: TGTGCCACCGGTACTCTAGTAAACAACCAGCCCCAGCATTTT
clone size: -; V gene: TRBV5-1; J gene: TRBJ2-1; CDR3 length: 15; D gene: -; CDR3 protein: CASSLVRGGNNEQFF; CDR3 DNA: TGCGCCAGCAGCTTGGTCAGGGGAGGGAACAATGAGCAGTTCTTC
clone size: -; V gene: TRBV21-1; J gene: TRBJ1-1; CDR3 length: 16; D gene: -; CDR3 protein: CATISNRGSMNTEAFF; CDR3 DNA: TGTGCCACGATTAGCAACAGGGGTTCTATGAACACTGAAGCTTTCTTT
clone size: -; V gene: TRBV7-2; J gene: TRBJ2-1; CDR3 length: 15; D gene: TRBD1; CDR3 protein: CASSLGGQTYNEQFF; CDR3 DNA: TGTGCCAGCAGCTTAGGGGGACAGACCTACAATGAGCAGTTCTTC
clone size: -; V gene: TRBV3-1/TRBV3-2; J gene: TRBJ2-7; CDR3 length: 13; D gene: -; CDR3 protein: CASSQERSGKQYF; CDR3 DNA: TGTGCCAGCAGCCAAGAACGTTCGGGAAAGCAGTACTTC
clone size: -; V gene: TRBV3-1/TRBV3-2; J gene: TRBJ2-5; CDR3 length: 16; D gene: TRBD2; CDR3 protein: CASSQGLRGAEETQYF; CDR3 DNA: TGTGCCAGCAGCCAAGGTTTGCGGGGGGCCGAAGAGACCCAGTACTTC
clone size: few; V gene: TRBV5-1; J gene: TRBJ1-1; CDR3 length: 14; D gene: -; CDR3 protein: CASSPRGTATEAFF; CDR3 DNA: TGCGCCAGCAGCCCACGCGGGACGGCCACTGAAGCTTTCTTT
clone size: -; V gene: TRBV18; J gene: TRBJ2-7; CDR3 length: 15; D gene: TRBD2; CDR3 protein: CASSRPGTSSYEQYF; CDR3 DNA: TGTGCCAGCTCACGACCGGGGACTAGCTCCTACGAGCAGTACTTC
clone size: -; V gene: TRBV7-8; J gene: TRBJ1-5; CDR3 length: 15; D gene: -; CDR3 protein: CASSAPGGGLRPQHF; CDR3 DNA: TGTGCCAGCAGCGCTCCGGGGGGCGGGCTTCGGCCCCAGCATTTT
clone size: -; V gene: TRBV5-4; J gene: TRBJ2-5; CDR3 length: 16; D gene: TRBD2; CDR3 protein: CASSSLAGGPHETQYF; CDR3 DNA: TGTGCCAGCAGCTCACTAGCGGGGGGGCCGCATGAGACCCAGTACTTC
clone size: -; V gene: TRBV24-1; J gene: TRBJ2-5; CDR3 length: 14; D gene: -; CDR3 protein: CATSDLDSEETQYF; CDR3 DNA: TGTGCCACCAGTGATTTGGACAGCGAGGAGACCCAGTACTTC
clone size: -; V gene: TRBV21-1; J gene: TRBJ1-2; CDR3 length: 16; D gene: -; CDR3 protein: CASSKGSQAGNYGYTF; CDR3 DNA: TGTGCCAGCAGCAAAGGGAGCCAGGCGGGGAACTATGGCTACACCTTC
clone size: -; V gene: TRBV9; J gene: TRBJ2-5; CDR3 length: 15; D gene: -; CDR3 protein: CASSALAGNQETQYF; CDR3 DNA: TGTGCCAGCAGCGCGCTGGCGGGAAACCAAGAGACCCAGTACTTC
clone size: -; V gene: TRBV5-1; J gene: TRBJ1-6; CDR3 length: 15; D gene: -; CDR3 protein: CASSPNRVSNSPLHF; CDR3 DNA: TGCGCCAGCAGCCCGAACAGGGTGAGTAATTCACCCCTCCACTTT
clone size: -; V gene: TRBV11-2; J gene: TRBJ2-7; CDR3 length: 14; D gene: TRBD1; CDR3 protein: CASSLRDRRWEQYF; CDR3 DNA: TGTGCCAGCAGCCTCCGGGACAGGCGATGGGAGCAGTACTTC
clone size: -; V gene: TRBV9; J gene: TRBJ1-6; CDR3 length: 16; D gene: TRBD1; CDR3 protein: CASSVGQGPERSPLHF; CDR3 DNA: TGTGCCAGCAGCGTCGGACAGGGGCCCGAACGATCACCCCTCCACTTT
clone size: -; V gene: TRBV19; J gene: TRBJ1-5; CDR3 length: 16; D gene: TRBD1; CDR3 protein: CASSISPRRGNQPQHF; CDR3 DNA: TGTGCCAGTAGTATCTCCCCACGCAGGGGGAATCAGCCCCAGCATTTT
clone size: -; V gene: TRBV11-3; J gene: TRBJ2-1; CDR3 length: 13; D gene: -; CDR3 protein: CASSFSDRHEQFF; CDR3 DNA: TGTGCCAGCAGCTTTAGTGACAGACATGAGCAGTTCTTC
clone size: few; V gene: TRBV6-4; J gene: TRBJ2-1; CDR3 length: 15; D gene: TRBD2; CDR3 protein: CASSAGLADPREQFF; CDR3 DNA: TGTGCCAGCAGTGCCGGACTAGCGGACCCCAGAGAGCAGTTCTTC
clone size: -; V gene: TRBV5-1; J gene: TRBJ1-3; CDR3 length: 16; D gene: -; CDR3 protein: CASSSSGVSSGNTIYF; CDR3 DNA: TGCGCCAGCAGTTCCTCAGGGGTGTCCTCTGGAAACACCATATATTTT
clone size: -; V gene: TRBV11-2; J gene: TRBJ1-3; CDR3 length: 16; D gene: -; CDR3 protein: CASSLDRSGIGNTIYF; CDR3 DNA: TGTGCCAGCAGCTTAGATCGCTCAGGGATCGGAAACACCATATATTTT
clone size: few; V gene: TRBV20-1; J gene: TRBJ1-1; CDR3 length: 11; D gene: TRBD1; CDR3 protein: CSARRDSEAFF; CDR3 DNA: TGCAGTGCTAGAAGGGACAGTGAAGCTTTCTTT
clone size: few; V gene: TRBV10-3; J gene: TRBJ2-5; CDR3 length: 17; D gene: TRBD1; CDR3 protein: CAISESSGTVTKETQYF; CDR3 DNA: TGTGCCATCAGTGAGTCGTCCGGGACAGTCACAAAAGAGACCCAGTACTTC
clone size: once; V gene: TRBV7-9; J gene: TRBJ2-3; CDR3 length: 15; D gene: -; CDR3 protein: CASSLVGASTDTQYF; CDR3 DNA: TGTGCCAGCAGCTTAGTTGGAGCTAGCACAGATACGCAGTATTTT
clone size: once; V gene: TRBV27; J gene: TRBJ2-5; CDR3 length: 17; D gene: TRBD1; CDR3 protein: CASSLPIQGATVETQYF; CDR3 DNA: TGTGCCAGCAGTTTACCTATACAGGGGGCAACAGTGGAGACCCAGTACTTC
clone size: once; V gene: TRBV3-1/TRBV3-2; J gene: TRBJ2-7; CDR3 length: 14; D gene: -; CDR3 protein: CASSRQVYPYEQYF; CDR3 DNA: TGTGCCAGCAGCCGACAGGTTTACCCCTACGAGCAGTACTTC
clone size: once; V gene: TRBV6-5; J gene: TRBJ1-2; CDR3 length: 13; D gene: -; CDR3 protein: CASSPTGNYGYTF; CDR3 DNA: TGTGCCAGCAGCCCGACAGGAAACTATGGCTACACCTTC
clone size: -; V gene: TRBV19; J gene: TRBJ2-7; CDR3 length: 14; D gene: TRBD2; CDR3 protein: CASSIGGGSHEQYF; CDR3 DNA: TGTGCCAGTAGTATCGGCGGGGGTTCCCACGAGCAGTACTTC
clone size: -; V gene: TRBV3-1/TRBV3-2; J gene: TRBJ1-2; CDR3 length: 14; D gene: -; CDR3 protein: CASSQDPGFYGYTF; CDR3 DNA: TGTGCCAGCAGCCAAGACCCCGGGTTCTATGGCTACACCTTC
clone size: -; V gene: TRBV10-1; J gene: TRBJ2-7; CDR3 length: 12; D gene: -; CDR3 protein: CASSDSSTPQYF; CDR3 DNA: TGCGCCAGCAGTGATTCCTCTACGCCGCAGTACTTC
clone size: -; V gene: TRBV19; J gene: TRBJ2-7; CDR3 length: 15; D gene: TRBD1; CDR3 protein: CASSVSGTGPREQYF; CDR3 DNA: TGTGCCAGTAGTGTCTCCGGGACAGGGCCCCGGGAGCAGTACTTC
clone size: -; V gene: TRBV3-1/TRBV3-2; J gene: TRBJ1-6; CDR3 length: 18; D gene: -; CDR3 protein: CASSLRQLSTNFKSPLHF; CDR3 DNA: TGTGCCAGCAGCCTCCGACAGCTATCAACCAATTTCAAGTCACCCCTCCACTTT
clone size: -; V gene: TRBV19; J gene: TRBJ2-5; CDR3 length: 13; D gene: TRBD1; CDR3 protein: CASRERGQETQYF; CDR3 DNA: TGTGCCAGTAGGGAGAGGGGGCAGGAGACCCAGTACTTC
clone size: -; V gene: TRBV25-1; J gene: TRBJ2-2; CDR3 length: 14; D gene: TRBD1; CDR3 protein: CASRNRGVTGELFF; CDR3 DNA: TGTGCCAGCAGGAACAGGGGCGTCACCGGGGAGCTGTTTTTT